Sequencing of this T cell receptor beta chain was carried out in a study of T cell repertoires in cytomegalovirus infection. Many counts were recorded for this clonotype. CDR1 and CDR2 from the germline V gene are SGHTA and FQGNSA. The CDR3 length is 17 residues. V lost 6 bases, J lost 4 bases, and 8 bases stayed unmatched. MiXCR, run by TCRdb on the reads, gives a single entry per CDR3 protein. This table holds about 240,000 distinct CDR3 sequences, roughly 12% found once. The specimen sequenced was PBMCs. This receptor was taken from a human donor in good health (CMV status not recorded). Some clones in this sample may be carry-over from other donors' samples. The J gene is TRBJ2-3, the V gene TRBV7-2, with TRBD2 matching over 15 bases. As DNA, the CDR3 is TGTGCCAGCAGTGCAAGGACTAGCGGGAGGGCCGCAGATACGCAGTATTTT. Protein sequence: CASSARTSGRAADTQYF.